The 27 T cell receptor beta chains in this list originate from one sample, sequenced in a study of control samples from healthy donors and cancer patients. The table came from immunoSEQ multiplex PCR; TCRdb's copy has only in-frame clones and leaves some out. The data show 90,000 to 150,000 clones, about 91% seen once. Material for sequencing was blood. The receptor source for this set is a man aged 35 to 55 in good health.

This clone was seen a few times. The chain recombines TRBV19 with TRBJ1-2, with 7 bases that match TRBD1. The junction had 5 bases not matched to a gene; V was cut back by 3 bases and J by 1 base. CDR3 length: 15 residues. Germline V gives CDR1 LNHDA, CDR2 SQIVND (reference sequence). The DNA for the CDR3 is TGTGCCAGTAGTATCACGACAGGGAATAACTATGGCTACACCTTC. Protein product: CASSITTGNNYGYTF.

This chain joins TRBV13 and TRBJ2-2, with a possible D match to TRBD1 (5 bases). CDR1 is PRHDT and CDR2 is FYEKMQ in the germline V gene (reference sequence). This CDR3 region has 16 residues. V was clipped by 0 bases and J by 3 bases, with 11 bases between them. CDR3 in amino acids: CASSLGPLGDTGELFF. The CDR3 DNA sequence: TGTGCCAGCAGCTTAGGCCCCCTAGGGGACACCGGGGAGCTGTTTTTT.

J is TRBJ2-5 and V is TRBV15; D uncertain. Trimming took 0 bases from V and 5 from J, leaving 7 bases between them. There are 13 residues in the CDR3. Per the germline V gene, CDR1 is LNHNV and CDR2 is YYDKDF (reference sequence). Written as DNA, the CDR3 is TGTGCCACCAGCAGAGATCTTCGTGAGACCCAGTACTTC. Translated, it gives CATSRDLRETQYF.

The V and J genes are TRBV4-2 and TRBJ1-2, with D possibly matching TRBD1 (6 bases). Germline V gene lookup returns CDR1 LGHNA and CDR2 YNFKEQ. Trimming removed 0 bases at V and 5 bases at J, with 16 bases between. The CDR3 is 16 amino acids. Here the CDR3 DNA reads TGTGCCAGCAGCCAAGATTACAGGGCAGGACTATATGGCTACACCTTC. This gives the protein CASSQDYRAGLYGYTF.

DNA of the CDR3: TGTGCCAGCAGCGTCATAGGGCAGCCCCAGCATTTT. Encoded protein: CASSVIGQPQHF. The rearrangement joins TRBV13 to TRBJ1-5; D not certain. Germline V gene data show CDR1 as PRHDT and CDR2 as FYEKMQ (reference sequence). Trimming pared 5 bases from V and 7 bases from J, leaving 9 bases between. This CDR3 has 12 amino acids.

J is TRBJ2-1 and V is TRBV13; 9 bases are shared with TRBD2. The V gene's germline CDR1 is PRHDT and CDR2 FYEKMQ (reference sequence). V dropped 3 bases and J dropped 4; count of bases not matched to a gene: 7. CDR3 size: 16 residues. CDR3 amino acids: CASSLMRGGKYNEQFF. CDR3 nucleotides: TGTGCCAGCAGCTTGATGCGGGGGGGCAAATACAATGAGCAGTTCTTC.

This chain connects TRBV29-1 to TRBJ2-7, with 7 positions matching TRBD1. Germline CDR1 and CDR2: SQVTM and ANQGSEA. This CDR3 comprises 13 residues. V gave up 6 bases and J gave up 0 bases; unmatched junction bases: 5. In DNA form, the CDR3 reads TGCAGCGTCGAGGGACAGAGCTCCTACGAGCAGTACTTC. Its translation: CSVEGQSSYEQYF.

The DNA for the CDR3 is TGTGCCAGCAGTTTATCTGATAGCGGGGGACCCTACAATGAGCAGTTCTTC. Its translation is CASSLSDSGGPYNEQFF. The chain links TRBV27 to TRBJ2-1, with 9 bases matching TRBD2. The germline CDR1 and CDR2 sequences are MNHEY and SMNVEV (reference sequence). The J segment lost 2 bases and the V segment lost 0 bases, leaving 5 bases of the junction unmatched. This CDR3 contains 17 residues.

The gene calls are TRBV5-1 and TRBJ2-5; D possibly uses TRBD1 or TRBD2 (6 bases each). Germline assignment: CDR1 SGHRS and CDR2 YFSETQ. The CDR3 spans 15 residues. The ends were cut back, 0 bases at V and 5 bases at J, with 14 bases in the middle. CDR3 residues: CASSLGGGKEETQYF. The CDR3 DNA follows: TGCGCCAGCAGCTTGGGAGGGGGGAAAGAGGAGACCCAGTACTTC.

This clone occurred once. This sequence joins TRBV7-9 and TRBJ1-1, with TRBD1 matching over 7 bases. After removal of 5 bases from V and 3 bases from J, the junction contained 6 bases not matched to a gene. Germline loops: CDR1 SEHNR, CDR2 FQNEAQ (reference sequence). The CDR3 is made up of 14 amino acids. CDR3 bases: TGTGCCAGCAGCCCCAGGGGGAGGGACACTGAAGCTTTCTTT. As protein: CASSPRGRDTEAFF.

The V gene is TRBV2, the J gene TRBJ2-3, with TRBD2 matching over 8 bases. CDR1 is SNHLY, CDR2 FYNNEI, per germline. V gave up 6 bases and J gave up 7 bases; unmatched junction bases: 9. This CDR3 has 14 amino acids. CDR3 sequence: CASRNGGAGNTQYF. The CDR3 bases are TGTGCCAGCAGGAACGGGGGGGCCGGAAATACGCAGTATTTT.

This chain links TRBV28 with TRBJ1-2, with unresolved D. Germline lookup yields CDR1 MDHEN and CDR2 SYDVKM. V lost 5 bases and J 4 bases, leaving 2 bases between the germline ends. The CDR3 is 10 residues long. The CDR3 DNA reads as TGTGCCAGCAGTCGCTATGGCTACACCTTC. Protein product: CASSRYGYTF.

A single count supports this clone. J is TRBJ1-1 and V is TRBV6-2 or TRBV6-3; D is undetermined. This CDR3 has 14 residues. CDR1 and CDR2 (germline): MNHEY, SVGEGT. The V and J ends lost 6 bases and 4 bases respectively, with 15 bases between them. CDR3 protein: CASSPAITATEAFF. CDR3 DNA: TGTGCCAGCAGCCCCGCCATTACGGCCACTGAAGCTTTCTTT.

The chain is built from TRBV30 and TRBJ2-7; perhaps TRBD2 as D (6 bases). The CDR3 is made up of 14 amino acids. V was trimmed by 6 bases and J by 0 bases, leaving 15 bases between them. Germline V gives CDR1 GTSNPN, CDR2 SVGIG (reference sequence). The CDR3: CACARDGSSYEQYF. The CDR3 nucleotides read TGTGCCTGCGCCAGGGACGGGAGCTCCTACGAGCAGTACTTC.

The chain links TRBV27 to TRBJ1-6; D is perhaps TRBD1 (6 bases). The germline gives CDR1 MNHEY, CDR2 SMNVEV (reference sequence). The CDR3 totals 14 residues. V lost 5 bases to trimming and J lost 3 bases, with 8 bases between them. The CDR3 DNA follows: TGTGCCAGCAGTCTCAGGGGCTATAATTCACCCCTCCACTTT. The encoded protein is CASSLRGYNSPLHF.

This chain uses TRBV3-1 (or the pseudogene TRBV3-2) with TRBJ2-7, with a possible D match to TRBD1 (6 bases). The CDR3 runs 15 residues. V lost 3 bases and J lost 0, with 12 bases in between. Germline V gives CDR1 LGHDT, CDR2 YNNKEL (reference sequence). The CDR3: CASSHQGSSSYEQYF. The CDR3, as DNA: TGTGCCAGCAGCCATCAGGGGTCGAGCTCCTACGAGCAGTACTTC.

The rearrangement links TRBV19 to TRBJ1-3; D gene uncertain. The CDR3 is made up of 16 amino acids. Trimming stripped 3 bases from V and 2 bases from J, with 14 bases between. Germline V gene lookup returns CDR1 LNHDA and CDR2 SQIVND (reference sequence). CDR3 DNA sequence: TGTGCCAGTAGTATCGGAGTGTGGGCAGCTGGAAACACCATATATTTT. Translating it yields CASSIGVWAAGNTIYF.

V and J are TRBV2 and TRBJ1-1, with TRBD1 matching over 8 bases. V was pared by 10 bases and J by 1 base, with 11 bases of the junction left unmatched. The CDR3 consists of 15 residues. Germline CDR1 is SNHLY and CDR2 is FYNNEI. The CDR3 reads CANKKAGTGNTEAFF. CDR3 nucleotide sequence: TGTGCCAACAAGAAAGCCGGGACAGGGAACACTGAAGCTTTCTTT.

This sequence joins TRBV19 and TRBJ1-2; possible D gene TRBD1, 6 bases. Trimming stripped 9 bases from V and 4 bases from J, with 18 bases between. The V gene's germline CDR1 is LNHDA and CDR2 SQIVND (reference sequence). CDR3 length: 14 amino acids. Here the CDR3 reads CASNPGHHFYGYTF. The CDR3 nucleotides are TGTGCCAGCAACCCGGGACACCACTTCTATGGCTACACCTTC.

V usage is TRBV10-3 and J usage is TRBJ2-7; D is unresolved. Per the germline V gene, CDR1 is ENHRY and CDR2 is SYGVKD. With 3 bases removed from V and 7 bases from J, the gap between germline ends came to 16 bases. CDR3 length: 14 amino acids. The CDR3 nucleotides read TGTGCCATCAGTGATTACGTTGGGTTTTATGAGCAGTACTTC. This encodes CAISDYVGFYEQYF.

Only one count was recorded for this clone. The genes are TRBV30 and TRBJ1-4, with unresolved D. V shed 2 bases and J shed 8 bases, with 12 bases lying between them. This CDR3 comprises 13 residues. Germline V CDR1 and CDR2: GTSNPN, SVGIG (reference sequence). The CDR3 spells CAWSHLRGEKLFF. For the CDR3, the DNA is TGTGCCTGGAGTCACCTTCGAGGGGAAAAACTGTTTTTT.

The chain recombines TRBV11-3 with TRBJ2-7; tentatively, D is TRBD2 (5 bases). Germline values: CDR1 SGHNT, CDR2 YENEEA. The CDR3 is 16 amino acids. V dropped 1 base and J dropped 1 base, with 14 bases sitting between them. The CDR3 loop is CASSLGVTEDSYEQYF. CDR3 DNA sequence: TGTGCCAGCAGCTTAGGGGTGACGGAGGATTCCTACGAGCAGTACTTC.

The chain joins TRBV4-3 to TRBJ2-3, with 11 bases that match TRBD1. The CDR3 runs to 17 residues. V trimming: 1 base; J trimming: 6 bases; junction bases outside the gene matches: 9. Germline lookup yields CDR1 LGHNA and CDR2 YSLEER. For the CDR3, the DNA is TGCGCCAGCAGCCAAGGTTTCACGGACAGGGGGCGGGATACGCAGTATTTT. It specifies CASSQGFTDRGRDTQYF.

The genes are TRBV12-3 or TRBV12-4 and TRBJ1-2, with unresolved D. There are 13 residues in the CDR3. V lost 6 bases, J lost 3 bases, and 11 bases lay in between. The CDR3 DNA reads as TGTGCCAGCAGGCCGGACGTTTACTATGGCTACACCTTC. This encodes CASRPDVYYGYTF.

V and J are TRBV5-6 and TRBJ1-5; D remains unclear. The V end lost 1 base, the J end lost 3 bases, and 8 bases lay between the germline ends. Per the germline V gene, CDR1 is SGHDT and CDR2 is YYEEEE. The CDR3 is made up of 14 amino acids. The CDR3 loop reads CASSLWQNNQPQHF. The DNA of the CDR3 is TGTGCCAGCAGCTTGTGGCAGAACAATCAGCCCCAGCATTTT.

CDR3 amino acids: CASSHNRGLSEAFF. CDR3 DNA sequence: TGTGCCAGCAGCCATAACCGGGGACTGTCTGAAGCTTTCTTT. V usage is TRBV11-2 and J usage is TRBJ1-1, with D perhaps TRBD1 (5 bases). The germline V and J ends were trimmed by 5 bases and 6 bases, with 16 bases remaining between them. Germline V CDR1 and CDR2: SGHAT, FQNNGV. The length of the CDR3 is 14 residues.

The CDR3 DNA is TGTGCCAGCAGCTTATCCTCCCCAGGGAAAGATGGCTACACCTTC. Residues: CASSLSSPGKDGYTF. The chain joins TRBV7-9 to TRBJ1-2, with a possible D match to TRBD1 (5 bases). Trimming pared 2 bases from V and 6 bases from J, leaving 16 bases between. There are 15 residues in the CDR3. The germline gives CDR1 SEHNR, CDR2 FQNEAQ (reference sequence).